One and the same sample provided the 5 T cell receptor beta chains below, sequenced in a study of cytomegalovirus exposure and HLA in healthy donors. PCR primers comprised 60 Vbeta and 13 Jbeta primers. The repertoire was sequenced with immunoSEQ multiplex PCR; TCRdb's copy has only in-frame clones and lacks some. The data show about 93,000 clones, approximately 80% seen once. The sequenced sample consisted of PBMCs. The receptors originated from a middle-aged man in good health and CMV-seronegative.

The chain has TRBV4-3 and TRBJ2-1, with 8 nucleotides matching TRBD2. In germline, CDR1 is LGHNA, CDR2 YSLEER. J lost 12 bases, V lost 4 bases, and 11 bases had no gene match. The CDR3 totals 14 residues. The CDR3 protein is CASSRGSGREGQFF. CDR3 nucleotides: TGCGCCAGCAGCCGGGGAAGCGGGAGAGAGGGGCAGTTCTTC.

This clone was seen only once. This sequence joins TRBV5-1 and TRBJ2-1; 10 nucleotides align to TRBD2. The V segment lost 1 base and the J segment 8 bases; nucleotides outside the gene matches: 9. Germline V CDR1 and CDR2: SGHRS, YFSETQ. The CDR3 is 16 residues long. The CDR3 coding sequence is TGCGCCAGCAGCTTGCCCCCAGCGGGAGGGCCCTATGAGCAGTTCTTC. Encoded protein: CASSLPPAGGPYEQFF.

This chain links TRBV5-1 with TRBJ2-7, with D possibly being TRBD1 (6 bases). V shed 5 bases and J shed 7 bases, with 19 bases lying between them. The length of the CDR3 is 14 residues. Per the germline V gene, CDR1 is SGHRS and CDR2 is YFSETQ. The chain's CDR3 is CASRETGAIWEQYF. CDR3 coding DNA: TGCGCCAGCAGAGAGACAGGCGCCATCTGGGAGCAGTACTTC. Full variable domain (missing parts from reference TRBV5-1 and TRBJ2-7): KAGVTQTPRYLIKTRGQQVTLSCSPISGHRSVSWYQQTPGQGLQFLFEYFSETQRNKGNFPGRFSGRQFSNSRSEMNVSTLELGDSALYLCASRETGAIWEQYFGPGTRLTVT.

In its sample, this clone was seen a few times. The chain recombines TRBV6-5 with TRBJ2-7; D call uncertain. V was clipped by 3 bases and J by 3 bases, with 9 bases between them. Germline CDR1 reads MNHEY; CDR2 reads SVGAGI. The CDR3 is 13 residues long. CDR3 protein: CASSYSIGYEQYF. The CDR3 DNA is TGTGCCAGCAGTTATTCGATCGGCTACGAGCAGTACTTC.

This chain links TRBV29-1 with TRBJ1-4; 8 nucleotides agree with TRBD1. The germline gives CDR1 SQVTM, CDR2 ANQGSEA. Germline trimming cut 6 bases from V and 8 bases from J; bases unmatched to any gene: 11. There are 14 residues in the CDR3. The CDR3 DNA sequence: TGCAGCGTGGGAATGACAGGGGATCGGGAAAAACTGTTTTTT. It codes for CSVGMTGDREKLFF.